The 30 T cell receptor beta chains below all came from one sample that was sequenced in a study of blood T cell repertoires in COVID-19. Method: immunoSEQ multiplex PCR; TCRdb's copy keeps in-frame clones and lacks some. The data contain approximately 65,000 clones, about nine tenths of them singletons. Sequencing was performed on peripheral blood. The receptor source for this set is a woman aged 18-35 years with acute or convalescent COVID-19.

This sequence joins TRBV6-5 and TRBJ2-7; D possibly corresponds to TRBD2 (6 bases). This CDR3 has 13 amino acids. The V gene lost 7 bases and the J gene lost 3 bases, with 13 bases spanning the gap. Per germline, CDR1 MNHEY and CDR2 SVGAGI. CDR3 sequence: CASTSGGNYEQYF. The CDR3 nucleotides read TGTGCCAGCACCAGTGGGGGGAACTACGAGCAGTACTTC.

This CDR3 reads CASSYAGEALTDTQYF. CDR3 coding DNA: TGTGCCAGCTCATACGCGGGGGAGGCCCTCACAGATACGCAGTATTTT. This sequence joins TRBV18 and TRBJ2-3; TRBD2 matches at 7 bases. The CDR3 is made up of 16 amino acids. V was clipped by 5 bases and J by 2 bases; unmatched bases: 10. Germline V CDR1 and CDR2: KGHSH, LQKENI. The full variable domain, completed using reference TRBV18 and TRBJ2-3, is NAGVMQNPRHLVRRRGQEARLRCSPMKGHSHVYWYRQLPEEGLKFMVYLQKENIIDESGMPKERFSAEFPKEGPSILRIQQVVRGDSAAYFCASSYAGEALTDTQYFGPGTRLTVL.

The chain uses TRBV4-1 and TRBJ1-2; TRBD1 is a possible D gene (6 bases). The length of the CDR3 is 15 residues. Deletions cut 1 base from V and 2 bases from J, with 11 bases between. Germline CDR1 reads MGHRA; CDR2 reads YSYEKL. In DNA form, the CDR3 reads TGCGCCAGCAGCCAAGGATTTGGGACAAACTATGGCTACACCTTC. It is translated as CASSQGFGTNYGYTF.

The chain recombines TRBV20-1 with TRBJ2-1; D gene ambiguous. From germline, CDR1 is DFQATT and CDR2 SNEGSKA (reference sequence). V lost 3 bases and J lost 7, with 7 bases in between. The CDR3 is made up of 11 amino acids. The CDR3 loop is CSASPLNEQFF. The DNA of the CDR3 is TGCAGTGCTAGCCCTTTGAATGAGCAGTTCTTC.

The chain links TRBV7-2 to TRBJ1-1; the D is unclear. V lost 1 base to trimming and J lost 1 base, with 13 bases between them. Looked up from germline, CDR1 is SGHTA and CDR2 is FQGNSA. This CDR3 has 16 amino acids. CDR3 region: CASSLESLGRNTEAFF. DNA of the CDR3: TGTGCCAGCAGCTTAGAGTCTCTGGGCAGGAACACTGAAGCTTTCTTT.

This clone was detected only once. J is TRBJ1-1 and V is TRBV18; D is unclear. This CDR3 contains 13 residues. Germline assignment: CDR1 KGHSH and CDR2 LQKENI. V was shortened by 3 bases and J by 5 bases, with 10 bases between the two germline ends. The CDR3 DNA is TGTGCCAGCTCACCGGAACCGCGGACTGAAGCTTTCTTT. It is translated as CASSPEPRTEAFF.

The table lists this clone with a few counts. V is TRBV21-1 and J is TRBJ2-3; whether TRBD2, the table's D call, matches the DNA was not checked. TRBV21-1 constitutes a pseudogene. The CDR3 loop spans 21 amino acids. CDR3 nucleotides: TGTGCCAGCAGCAAGCTCTTGAGGGGCGCTAGCGGGCGTACTAGCACAGATACGCAGTATTTT. Its protein product is CASSKLLRGASGRTSTDTQYF.

The chain carries TRBV6-2 or TRBV6-3 and TRBJ2-1; the match to TRBD2 covers 9 bases. CDR3 size: 18 residues. Germline loops: CDR1 MNHEY, CDR2 SVGEGT. V lost 5 bases to trimming and J lost 5 bases; unmatched junction nucleotides: 16. The chain's CDR3 is CASSRGLATLTQHNEQFF. CDR3 DNA: TGTGCCAGCAGTAGGGGACTAGCTACTCTAACCCAACACAATGAGCAGTTCTTC.

The rearrangement uses TRBV29-1 and TRBJ2-1; 9 positions agree with TRBD2. This CDR3 is 15 amino acids long. Germline CDR1 is SQVTM and CDR2 is ANQGSEA. V was clipped by 3 bases and J by 5 bases; unmatched bases: 8. Here the CDR3 reads CSVEISGGPNNEQFF. The CDR3 DNA reads TGCAGCGTTGAGATTAGCGGGGGCCCTAACAATGAGCAGTTCTTC.

The J gene is TRBJ2-7, the V gene TRBV6-5; TRBD2 aligns across 12 bases. This CDR3 has 15 amino acids. The V gene end was trimmed by 5 bases and the J gene end by 3 bases; junction bases not matched to a gene: 5. Per germline, CDR1 MNHEY and CDR2 SVGAGI. CDR3 amino acids: CASSPGLAGYYEQYF. CDR3 in DNA: TGTGCCAGCAGTCCCGGACTAGCGGGGTACTACGAGCAGTACTTC.

This clone was seen only once. The CDR3 loop reads CASSSPRGSNQPQHF. Written as DNA, the CDR3 is TGTGCCAGCAGTTCCCCCCGGGGAAGCAATCAGCCCCAGCATTTT. The V and J genes are TRBV28 and TRBJ1-5; D gene uncertain. Germline V gene data show CDR1 as MDHEN and CDR2 as SYDVKM. The CDR3 length is 15 residues. V lost 4 bases and J 1 base, leaving 11 bases between the germline ends.

The rearrangement joins TRBV2 to TRBJ1-2; 9 nucleotides line up with TRBD1. Losses at the gene ends were 6 bases for V and 8 bases for J; bases not matched to a gene: 7. The germline gives CDR1 SNHLY, CDR2 FYNNEI. CDR3 size: 13 residues. CDR3 sequence reads: CASSSQGAGGYTF. The CDR3 DNA sequence: TGTGCCAGCAGCTCACAGGGGGCTGGGGGCTACACCTTC.

This clone was seen once. This chain links TRBV5-6 with TRBJ1-2; D ambiguous. The germline gives CDR1 SGHDT, CDR2 YYEEEE. The CDR3 loop spans 12 amino acids. With 4 bases removed from V and 2 bases from J, the gap between germline ends came to 6 bases. In DNA form, the CDR3 reads TGTGCCAGCAGCAGAGTAAACTATGGCTACACCTTC. It codes for CASSRVNYGYTF. The full variable domain, with the rest looked up from reference TRBV5-6 and TRBJ1-2, is DAGVTQSPTHLIKTRGQQVTLRCSPKSGHDTVSWYQQALGQGPQFIFQYYEEEERQRGNFPDRFSGHQFPNYSSELNVNALLLGDSALYLCASSRVNYGYTFGSGTRLTVV.

The rearrangement uses TRBV29-1 and TRBJ1-4; 10 bases match TRBD1. The V gene end was trimmed by 3 bases and the J gene end by 5 bases; junction bases not matched to a gene: 0. Per germline, CDR1 SQVTM and CDR2 ANQGSEA. This CDR3 has 13 amino acids. The CDR3 region is CSVEGQGNEKLFF. The CDR3 nucleotides are TGCAGCGTTGAGGGACAGGGGAATGAAAAACTGTTTTTT.

The V and J genes are TRBV7-6 and TRBJ1-2; the match to TRBD1 covers 11 bases. Germline lookup yields CDR1 SGHVS and CDR2 FNYEAQ. Unmatched junction bases numbered 8, after V lost 2 bases and J lost 3 bases. The CDR3 covers 17 residues. CDR3 residues: CASSLFRRGQGDYGYTF. The CDR3 nucleotides are TGTGCCAGCAGCTTATTTAGGCGGGGACAGGGGGACTATGGCTACACCTTC. Full variable domain (missing parts from reference TRBV7-6 and TRBJ1-2): GAGVSQSPRYKVTKRGQDVALRCDPISGHVSLYWYRQALGQGPEFLTYFNYEAQQDKSGLPNDRFSAERPEGSISTLTIQRTEQRDSAMYRCASSLFRRGQGDYGYTFGSGTRLTVV.

The gene calls are TRBV11-3 and TRBJ2-1, with 8 bases fitting TRBD2. Germline-derived CDR1 and CDR2 are SGHNT and YENEEA. V shed 5 bases, J shed 0 bases, and the junction held 6 bases outside the gene matches. The CDR3 has 16 amino acids. The CDR3 is CASSPGGARSYNEQFF. CDR3 sequence (DNA): TGTGCCAGCAGCCCCGGGGGGGCGCGCTCCTACAATGAGCAGTTCTTC.

This clone was observed once. This CDR3 reads CASSLGVLAGGRDTQYF. In DNA form, the CDR3 reads TGCGCCAGCAGCTTGGGGGTTCTAGCGGGAGGAAGAGATACGCAGTATTTT. This rearrangement joins TRBV5-1 to TRBJ2-3; 11 nucleotides agree with TRBD2. V shed 0 bases, J shed 5 bases, and the junction held 8 bases outside the gene matches. The CDR3 runs to 17 residues. The V gene's germline CDR1 is SGHRS and CDR2 YFSETQ.

V is TRBV25-1 and J is TRBJ1-5; TRBD1 might be the D (5 bases). CDR1 and CDR2 from the germline V gene are MGHDK and SYGVNS. The CDR3 is 14 amino acids. V was clipped by 9 bases and J by 2 bases, with 14 bases between them. Here the CDR3 DNA reads TGTGCCAGGTTTTTGCCGGGGGGCAATCAGCCCCAGCATTTT. Its protein product is CARFLPGGNQPQHF.

The V gene is TRBV5-1, the J gene TRBJ1-1, with TRBD1 identical over 7 bases. Germline V gene data show CDR1 as SGHRS and CDR2 as YFSETQ. V lost 1 base and J lost 4; bases outside the gene matches: 4. The CDR3 extends over 14 amino acids. CDR3 nucleotides: TGCGCCAGCAGCTTGACAGGGGTTTCCACTGAAGCTTTCTTT. It encodes CASSLTGVSTEAFF.

J is TRBJ1-2 and V is TRBV9, with a tentative D call TRBD1 (6 bases). The V gene's germline CDR1 is SGDLS and CDR2 YYNGEE. V was clipped by 3 bases and J by 3 bases, with 12 bases between them. The CDR3 is 14 residues long. The CDR3: CASSGSGQYYGYTF. For the CDR3, the DNA is TGTGCCAGCAGCGGAAGCGGACAGTACTATGGCTACACCTTC.

The rearrangement uses TRBV3-1 (or the pseudogene TRBV3-2) and TRBJ1-5, with D unresolved. The CDR3 spans 13 residues. CDR1 is LGHDT, CDR2 YNNKEL, per germline (reference sequence). V was clipped by 3 bases and J by 11 bases, with 14 bases between them. DNA of the CDR3: TGTGCCAGCAGCCATTGGCCACCTGGAGCCCAGCATTTT. Translating gives CASSHWPPGAQHF.

This chain uses TRBV2 with TRBJ1-1, with 7 bases identical to TRBD1. The V segment lost 2 bases and the J segment 3 bases; nucleotides outside the gene matches: 9. CDR1 and CDR2 (germline): SNHLY, FYNNEI. CDR3 length: 16 amino acids. DNA for the CDR3: TGTGCCAGCAGTGAAAACAGGGGTCCGAGGGACACTGAAGCTTTCTTT. Its protein is CASSENRGPRDTEAFF.

The rearrangement links TRBV29-1 to TRBJ1-5; 7 bases fit TRBD1. The CDR3 extends over 13 amino acids. The V gene end was trimmed by 6 bases and the J gene end by 3 bases; junction bases not matched to a gene: 5. Germline V gene sequence: CDR1 SQVTM, CDR2 ANQGSEA. This CDR3 is CSVGDSYNQPQHF. As DNA, the CDR3 is TGCAGCGTGGGGGACAGCTACAATCAGCCCCAGCATTTT.

The chain combines TRBV7-6 with TRBJ2-5, with TRBD2 matching over 15 bases. The germline V gene encodes CDR1 SGHVS and CDR2 FNYEAQ. The CDR3 runs 18 residues. V shed 4 bases, J shed 5 bases, and the junction held 11 bases outside the gene matches. DNA for the CDR3: TGTGCCAGCAGCTCGGGACTAGCGGGGGGCCCATTGGGGGAGACCCAGTACTTC. Its translation: CASSSGLAGGPLGETQYF.

This chain uses TRBV12-5 with TRBJ2-1; D ambiguous. The V and J ends lost 5 bases and 4 bases respectively, with 9 bases between them. Germline CDR1 LGHNT, CDR2 FRNRAP. The length of the CDR3 is 13 residues. CDR3 sequence reads: CASGSQFYNEQFF. For the CDR3, the DNA is TGTGCTAGTGGTAGCCAATTTTACAATGAGCAGTTCTTC.

The chain uses TRBV10-1 and TRBJ1-1, with a tentative D call TRBD1 (5 bases). This CDR3 is 14 amino acids long. Trimming took 4 bases from V and 1 from J, leaving 10 bases between them. Germline loops: CDR1 WNHNN, CDR2 SYGVQD (reference sequence). The CDR3 DNA follows: TGCGCCAGCAGTGCGTCTACAGGGAACACTGAAGCTTTCTTT. Protein: CASSASTGNTEAFF.

The chain combines TRBV7-2 with TRBJ1-5; D might be TRBD1 (5 bases). CDR1 SGHTA and CDR2 FQGNSA come from the germline V gene. This CDR3 is built from 15 residues. The germline V and J ends were trimmed by 1 base and 6 bases, with 13 bases remaining between them. CDR3 sequence: CASSLGGGVGQPQHF. In DNA, the CDR3 is TGTGCCAGCAGCTTAGGTGGGGGGGTTGGTCAGCCCCAGCATTTT.

This clone was seen once. The chain carries TRBV20-1 and TRBJ2-7, with 14 bases lining up with TRBD2. CDR3 length: 15 amino acids. Germline V gene lookup returns CDR1 DFQATT and CDR2 SNEGSKA (reference sequence). V shed 3 bases and J 1 base; nucleotides not matched to a gene: 2. CDR3 residues: CSASGTSGRSYEQYF. The CDR3 DNA reads as TGCAGTGCTAGTGGGACTAGCGGGAGATCCTACGAGCAGTACTTC.

The rearrangement links TRBV7-2 to TRBJ2-1, with 8 bases matching TRBD2. The CDR3 covers 16 residues. Trimming removed 1 base from V and 6 bases from J; junction bases left unmatched: 8. CDR1 SGHTA and CDR2 FQGNSA come from the germline V gene. This CDR3 is CASSLVWAGGGNEQFF. Written as DNA, the CDR3 is TGTGCCAGCAGCTTAGTTTGGGCGGGAGGAGGCAATGAGCAGTTCTTC.

This rearrangement joins TRBV19 to TRBJ1-1, with a tentative D call TRBD1 (6 bases). Germline CDR1 is LNHDA and CDR2 is SQIVND (reference sequence). V was shortened by 3 bases and J by 1 base, with 9 bases between the two germline ends. The CDR3 is 14 amino acids. As DNA, the CDR3 is TGTGCCAGTAGTATCGGGACATCGAACACTGAAGCTTTCTTT. Protein: CASSIGTSNTEAFF.